This T cell receptor (beta chain) derives from a study of blood T cell repertoires in COVID-19. Study as a whole: The cDNA or gDNA used as material had been derived from T cells, B-cell-depleted T cells, or PBMCs.

In its sample, this clone was seen a few times. Participants spanned ages 18 to 89 years and resided in some 22 US areas. Assignment of participants to cohorts was predicated upon participant-reported clinical history. The germline V gene has CDR1 MDHEN and CDR2 SYDVKM. V lost 3 bases, J lost 1 base, and 1 base stayed unmatched. The CDR3 covers 15 residues. TCRdb's table, derived via immunoSEQ multiplex PCR, lists solely in-frame clones and lacks some. This sample carries around 250,000 clones, less than 95% of them seen once, and the ten largest clones take around 2.8%. This TCR came from a man aged 35-49 years who had been exposed to COVID-19. Sequences were obtained from PBMCs or T cells enriched from blood (not recorded which). This chain connects TRBV28 to TRBJ1-3; 9 nucleotides align to TRBD1. The CDR3 region is CASSFGQGSGNTIYF. In DNA form, the CDR3 reads TGTGCCAGCAGTTTCGGACAGGGGTCTGGAAACACCATATATTTT.